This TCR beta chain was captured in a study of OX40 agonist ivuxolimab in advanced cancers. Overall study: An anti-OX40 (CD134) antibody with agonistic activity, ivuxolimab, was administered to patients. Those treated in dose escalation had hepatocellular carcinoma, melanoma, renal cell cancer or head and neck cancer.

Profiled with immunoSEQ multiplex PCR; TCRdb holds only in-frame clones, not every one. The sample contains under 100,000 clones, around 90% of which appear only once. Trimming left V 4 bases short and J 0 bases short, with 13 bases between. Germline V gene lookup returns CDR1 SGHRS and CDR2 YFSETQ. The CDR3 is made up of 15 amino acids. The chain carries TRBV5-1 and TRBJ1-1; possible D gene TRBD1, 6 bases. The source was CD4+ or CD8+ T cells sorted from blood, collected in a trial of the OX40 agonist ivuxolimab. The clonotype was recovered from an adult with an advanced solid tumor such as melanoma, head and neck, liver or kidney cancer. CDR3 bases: TGCGCCAGCAGCCTAGACAGGTTGATGAACACTGAAGCTTTCTTT. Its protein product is CASSLDRLMNTEAFF.